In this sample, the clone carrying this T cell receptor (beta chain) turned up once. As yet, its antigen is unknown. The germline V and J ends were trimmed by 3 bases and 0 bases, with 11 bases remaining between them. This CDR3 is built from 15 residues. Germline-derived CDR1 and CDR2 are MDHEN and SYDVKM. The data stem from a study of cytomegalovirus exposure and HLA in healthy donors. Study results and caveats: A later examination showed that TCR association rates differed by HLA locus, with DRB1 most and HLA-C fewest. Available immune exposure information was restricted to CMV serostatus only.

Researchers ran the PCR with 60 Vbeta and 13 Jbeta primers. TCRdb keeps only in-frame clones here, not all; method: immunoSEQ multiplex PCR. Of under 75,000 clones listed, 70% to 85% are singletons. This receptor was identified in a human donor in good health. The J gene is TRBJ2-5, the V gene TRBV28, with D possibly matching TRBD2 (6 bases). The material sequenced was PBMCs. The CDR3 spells CASSFGSGYQETQYF. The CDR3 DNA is TGTGCCAGCAGTTTTGGTAGCGGTTACCAAGAGACCCAGTACTTC.